One and the same sample provided the 10 T cell receptor beta chains below, sequenced in a study of STAT3 mutations in large granular lymphocyte leukemia. The protocol was immunoSEQ multiplex PCR, while the TCRdb copy is restricted to in-frame clones and leaves out a portion. Of over 30,000 clones detected, about 86% appear once; the ten largest clones hold about 13%. The antigens for these receptors are not known. Study-wide points: Every T-LGLL patient had at least one immunodominant TCRbeta clonotype.

Sequencing was performed on peripheral blood mononuclear cells. The receptors derive from a man aged 55 to 69 with T-cell large granular lymphocyte leukemia. Some clones in this sample may be carry-over from other donors' samples.

The chain joins TRBV5-1 to TRBJ2-2; 11 positions agree with TRBD1. The CDR3 spans 16 residues. The V and J ends lost 3 bases and 9 bases, in that order; junction bases with no gene match: 10. Germline V gene data show CDR1 as SGHRS and CDR2 as YFSETQ. In DNA, the CDR3 is TGCGCCAGCAGCTCCGGGACAGGGGGGGGAGACCGGGAGCTGTTTTTT. Translated, it gives CASSSGTGGGDRELFF.

The chain employs TRBV18 and TRBJ2-7, with 8 nucleotides matching TRBD1. Unmatched junction bases numbered 2, after V lost 6 bases and J lost 1 base. Germline assignment: CDR1 KGHSH and CDR2 LQKENI. The CDR3 is 13 amino acids. The CDR3 here is CASSRDRSYEQYF. The CDR3 DNA sequence: TGTGCCAGCTCGCGGGACAGGTCCTACGAGCAGTACTTC.

V gene TRBV30 combines with J gene TRBJ1-2; 8 bases agree with TRBD1. The CDR3 runs 13 residues. Germline-derived CDR1 and CDR2 are GTSNPN and SVGIG (reference sequence). The ends lost 5 bases at V and 2 bases at J; junction bases unmatched: 4. The CDR3 loop is CAWYRDRNYGYTF. The CDR3 DNA sequence: TGTGCCTGGTACCGGGACAGGAACTATGGCTACACCTTC.

The chain recombines TRBV9 with TRBJ2-1; possible D gene TRBD2, 6 bases. The CDR3 has 16 amino acids. V dropped 0 bases and J dropped 4 bases, with 14 bases sitting between them. CDR1 SGDLS and CDR2 YYNGEE come from the germline V gene. CDR3 amino acids: CASSVVGEAAYNEQFF. The CDR3, as DNA: TGTGCCAGCAGCGTAGTGGGGGAGGCCGCGTACAATGAGCAGTTCTTC. Variable domain in full (rest from reference TRBV9 and TRBJ2-1): DSGVTQTPKHLITATGQRVTLRCSPRSGDLSVYWYQQSLDQGLQFLIQYYNGEERAKGNILERFSAQQFPDLHSELNLSSLELGDSALYFCASSVVGEAAYNEQFFGPGTRLTVL.

The J gene is TRBJ2-7, the V gene TRBV6-5; D unresolved. Looked up from germline, CDR1 is MNHEY and CDR2 is SVGAGI. Deletions cut 9 bases from V and 3 bases from J, with 3 bases between. The CDR3 contains 9 residues. The CDR3 region is CARVYEQYF. In nucleotides, the CDR3 is TGTGCCAGGGTCTACGAGCAGTACTTC.

A single count supports this clone. The chain carries TRBV7-2 and TRBJ1-5; D gene unclear. The germline V gene has CDR1 SGHTA and CDR2 FQGNSA. The ends were cut back, 3 bases at V and 0 bases at J, with 9 bases in the middle. CDR3 length: 15 amino acids. CDR3 in DNA: TGTGCCAGCAGCTTTGGCAGTCGTAGCAATCAGCCCCAGCATTTT. Translating it yields CASSFGSRSNQPQHF.

This chain uses TRBV30 with TRBJ1-6; D gene ambiguous. Trimming took off 1 base at V and 0 bases at J, with 16 bases between the two ends. This CDR3 has 18 residues. Germline CDR1 and CDR2: GTSNPN and SVGIG (reference sequence). The CDR3 spells CAWSARLGVSSYNSPLHF. CDR3 DNA sequence: TGTGCCTGGAGTGCCCGCCTTGGGGTGAGCTCCTATAATTCACCCCTCCACTTT.

The V gene is TRBV5-1, the J gene TRBJ1-2, with no clear D. Germline loops: CDR1 SGHRS, CDR2 YFSETQ. The CDR3 covers 14 residues. V was trimmed by 0 bases and J by 2 bases, leaving 8 bases between them. The chain's CDR3 is CASSLGTENYGYTF. CDR3 in DNA: TGCGCCAGCAGCTTGGGGACGGAGAACTATGGCTACACCTTC.

The genes are TRBV5-6 and TRBJ2-2, with a tentative D call TRBD1 (6 bases). Trimming took off 4 bases at V and 6 bases at J, with 19 bases between the two ends. The CDR3 spans 16 residues. Germline CDR1 and CDR2: SGHDT and YYEEEE. CDR3 sequence (DNA): TGTGCCAGCAGCACCTACAGGGTAGATCTAGCCGGGGAGCTGTTTTTT. Translation gives CASSTYRVDLAGELFF.

This chain joins TRBV7-9 and TRBJ2-3; 9 bases are shared with TRBD1. Germline V lookup: CDR1 SEHNR, CDR2 FQNEAQ (reference sequence). The CDR3 length is 15 residues. Trimming cost V 1 base and J 3 bases; bases outside gene matches: 2. The CDR3 DNA is TGTGCCAGCAGCTTAGTAGGGACAGGGACAGATACGCAGTATTTT. Translating it yields CASSLVGTGTDTQYF. Complete variable domain (other parts from reference TRBV7-9 and TRBJ2-3): DTGVSQNPRHKITKRGQNVTFRCDPISEHNRLYWYRQTLGQGPEFLTYFQNEAQLEKSRLLSDRFSAERPKGSFSTLEIQRTEQGDSAMYLCASSLVGTGTDTQYFGPGTRLTVL.